The 21 T cell receptor beta chains below all came from one sample that was sequenced in a study of post-analysis software for immune sequencing data. Study-wide findings and caveats: About five TRBV segments, including TRBV5-6, TRBV5-1 and TRBV20-1, were more frequent in patients than controls.

The authors incorporated unique molecular identifiers into the TCR beta cDNA libraries. TCRdb reprocessed the PCR reads via MiXCR and lists one record per CDR3 protein. This table holds fewer than 850,000 distinct CDR3 sequences, roughly 46% found once. These TCRs' antigens remain unknown. Source material: blood. All receptors derive from a girl between 5 and 17 years old with multiple sclerosis.

V usage is TRBV7-2 and J usage is TRBJ2-3, with 11 bases aligning to TRBD2. The CDR3 runs to 18 residues. Germline loops: CDR1 SGHTA, CDR2 FQGNSA. V lost 0 bases to trimming and J lost 3 bases; unmatched junction nucleotides: 8. The CDR3 DNA reads TGTGCCAGCAGCTTAGCTCCCGGACTAGCGGGTAATACAGATACGCAGTATTTT. This gives the protein CASSLAPGLAGNTDTQYF.

This sequence joins TRBV7-9 and TRBJ1-2, with 7 bases that match TRBD1. The CDR3 runs 16 residues. J gave up 1 base and V 3 bases, and 8 bases lay outside the gene matches. CDR1 SEHNR and CDR2 FQNEAQ come from the germline V gene (reference sequence). The CDR3 spells CASSLVGTAINYGYTF. The CDR3 coding sequence is TGTGCCAGCAGCTTGGTAGGGACAGCGATTAACTATGGCTACACCTTC.

J is TRBJ2-7 and V is TRBV7-3; D perhaps matches TRBD2 (7 bases). CDR1 is SGHTA and CDR2 is FQGTGA in the germline V gene. The CDR3 consists of 15 residues. The V gene lost 5 bases and the J gene lost 2 bases, with 16 bases spanning the gap. Here the CDR3 DNA reads TGTGCCAGCAGCCCAAAGGGGGGACTACCCTACGAGCAGTACTTC. Translating it yields CASSPKGGLPYEQYF.

The gene calls are TRBV4-1 and TRBJ2-5, with D unclear. The CDR3 totals 13 residues. V lost 1 base, J lost 11 bases, and 14 bases lay in between. Germline V CDR1 and CDR2: MGHRA, YSYEKL. The CDR3: CASSQGLGVEQYF. The CDR3 DNA sequence: TGCGCCAGCAGCCAAGGCCTTGGGGTAGAGCAGTACTTC.

This sequence joins TRBV27 and TRBJ2-7; D is unresolved. Germline-derived CDR1 and CDR2 are MNHEY and SMNVEV (reference sequence). Trimming cost V 11 bases and J 0 bases, with 8 bases left between them. This CDR3 spans 11 amino acids. This chain's CDR3 is CAVLSSYEQYF. The CDR3, as DNA: TGTGCCGTCTTAAGCTCCTACGAGCAGTACTTC.

The CDR3 is CASSSERGSTDTQYF. The CDR3 nucleotides are TGTGCCAGCAGCTCAGAGCGGGGGAGCACAGATACGCAGTATTTT. This rearrangement joins TRBV7-8 to TRBJ2-3; 8 bases agree with TRBD2. The germline V gene encodes CDR1 SGHVS and CDR2 FQNEAQ. CDR3 length: 15 amino acids. J gave up 0 bases and V 4 bases, and 3 bases lay outside the gene matches.

The chain recombines TRBV7-8 with TRBJ2-2, with D possibly TRBD2 on 5 matching bases. Germline V gives CDR1 SGHVS, CDR2 FQNEAQ. The V end was cut by 4 bases, the J end by 3 bases, with 12 bases between. This CDR3 is 15 amino acids long. The CDR3 coding sequence is TGTGCCAGCAGCTCTAAGGACTCTCACACCGGGGAGCTGTTTTTT. Its translation: CASSSKDSHTGELFF.

This clonotype has more than one count but fewer than ten. V usage is TRBV3-1 and J usage is TRBJ2-5; D gene uncertain. The CDR3 is made up of 14 amino acids. Per the germline V gene, CDR1 is LGHDT and CDR2 is YNNKEL (reference sequence). Trimming cost V 3 bases and J 5 bases, with 13 bases left between them. The chain's CDR3 is CASSQAGRGETQYF. The DNA of the CDR3 is TGTGCCAGCAGCCAGGCCGGTCGTGGGGAGACCCAGTACTTC.

The sample holds a few counts of this clonotype. One end of the junction is discordant with germline, which a read error may explain. The J gene is TRBJ1-1, the V gene TRBV6-5; D not certain. The germline V gene encodes CDR1 MNHEY and CDR2 SVGAGI. The CDR3 has 13 amino acids. The chain's CDR3 is CASSYAQNSEAFF. The DNA of the CDR3 is TGTGCCAGCAGTTACGCACAGAACAGTGAAGCTTTCTTT.

This clonotype was found many times. V is TRBV20-1 and J is TRBJ2-4; the match to TRBD2 covers 10 bases. Judging by the DNA end, TRBJ2-7 fits better; the J call may be wrong. Germline values: CDR1 DFQATT, CDR2 SNEGSKA (reference sequence). The CDR3 length is 16 residues. CDR3 protein: CSARDNQAGGPHEQYF. The CDR3 coding sequence is TGCAGTGCTAGAGACAACCAAGCGGGAGGGCCTCACGAGCAGTACTTC.

The chain has TRBV6-1 and TRBJ1-4; D is uncertain. This CDR3 is built from 14 residues. Germline V gene sequence: CDR1 MNHNS, CDR2 SASEGT. Trimming left V 4 bases short and J 8 bases short, with 14 bases between. The chain's CDR3 is CASSADLAREKLFF. The CDR3 DNA reads as TGTGCCAGCAGTGCCGACCTCGCGAGAGAAAAACTGTTTTTT.

The V call is TRBV7-8, the J call TRBJ1-4, with a tentative D call TRBD1 (5 bases). This CDR3 is 20 amino acids long. The germline V gene encodes CDR1 SGHVS and CDR2 FQNEAQ. Trimming took 1 base from V and 0 from J, leaving 21 bases between them. Written as DNA, the CDR3 is TGTGCCAGCAGCTTAGTAGTACGGGGCAGGGTCCCCGCAACTAATGAAAAACTGTTTTTT. Amino acid sequence: CASSLVVRGRVPATNEKLFF.

The chain couples TRBV20-1 to TRBJ2-1; D possibly corresponds to TRBD2 (5 bases). Germline values: CDR1 DFQATT, CDR2 SNEGSKA (reference sequence). Trimming removed 6 bases at V and 4 bases at J, with 16 bases between. The CDR3 loop spans 14 amino acids. The DNA for the CDR3 is TGCAGTGCCCCGCCCAGCGGTAGATACAATGAGCAGTTCTTC. This codes for CSAPPSGRYNEQFF.

The V gene is TRBV5-1, the J gene TRBJ1-1; tentatively, D is TRBD1 (5 bases). The CDR3 consists of 15 residues. With 4 bases removed from V and 4 bases from J, the gap between germline ends came to 17 bases. Germline CDR1 reads SGHRS; CDR2 reads YFSETQ. CDR3 sequence reads: CASSTQDKSGTEAFF. The DNA for the CDR3 is TGCGCCAGCAGCACCCAGGACAAGTCAGGCACTGAAGCTTTCTTT.

The chain employs TRBV20-1 and TRBJ2-5; 10 bases map to TRBD2. The J call may be mistaken, given a closer DNA end match to TRBJ2-7. Germline V lookup: CDR1 DFQATT, CDR2 SNEGSKA (reference sequence). CDR3 length: 14 amino acids. The CDR3 DNA sequence: TGCAGTGCTGACGCTAGCGGGAGTATTGACGAGCAGTACTTC. This translates into CSADASGSIDEQYF.

The rearrangement links TRBV9 to TRBJ2-3; TRBD2 matches 8 bases. The CDR3 is 17 residues long. The J segment lost 6 bases and the V segment lost 0 bases, leaving 12 bases of the junction unmatched. CDR1 and CDR2 from the germline V gene are SGDLS and YYNGEE. The DNA of the CDR3 is TGTGCCAGCAGCGTAGAGCCGCGGGGGGTCTTCGGGGATACGCAGTATTTT. This encodes CASSVEPRGVFGDTQYF.

The chain employs TRBV9 and TRBJ1-2; 7 nucleotides align to TRBD1. CDR3 length equals 14 residues. Trimming at V came to 4 bases and at J to 6 bases, leaving 9 bases not matched to a gene. Germline values: CDR1 SGDLS, CDR2 YYNGEE. CDR3 residues: CASSTRQGLHGYTF. The CDR3 DNA follows: TGTGCCAGCAGCACAAGACAGGGATTGCATGGCTACACCTTC. The variable domain in full, completed from reference TRBV9 and TRBJ1-2, reads DSGVTQTPKHLITATGQRVTLRCSPRSGDLSVYWYQQSLDQGLQFLIQYYNGEERAKGNILERFSAQQFPDLHSELNLSSLELGDSALYFCASSTRQGLHGYTFGSGTRLTVV.

The rearrangement joins TRBV12-3 or TRBV12-4 to TRBJ2-1; 8 positions match TRBD1. V was pared by 5 bases and J by 4 bases, with 7 bases of the junction left unmatched. This CDR3 has 15 residues. In DNA form, the CDR3 reads TGTGCCAGCAGTCAACAGGGGGTCTATTACAATGAGCAGTTCTTC. It translates to CASSQQGVYYNEQFF.

V is TRBV27 and J is TRBJ2-5, with 11 bases fitting TRBD2. V shed 4 bases, J shed 5 bases, and the junction held 3 bases outside the gene matches. CDR3 length: 14 residues. Germline CDR1 and CDR2: MNHEY and SMNVEV (reference sequence). Written as DNA, the CDR3 is TGTGCCAGCAGTTACATAGCGGGGGGGGAGACCCAGTACTTC. Translating gives CASSYIAGGETQYF.

This rearrangement joins TRBV15 to TRBJ2-1; D unresolved. V dropped 3 bases and J dropped 4 bases, with 7 bases sitting between them. The CDR3 runs to 13 residues. Germline loops: CDR1 LNHNV, CDR2 YYDKDF (reference sequence). CDR3: CATSSGKYNEQFF. The CDR3 DNA sequence: TGTGCCACCAGCAGCGGAAAGTACAATGAGCAGTTCTTC.

This clonotype turned up a few times. The chain recombines TRBV5-1 with TRBJ2-2; no clear D. The CDR3 runs 17 residues. The V gene lost 1 base and the J gene lost 0 bases, with 13 bases spanning the gap. Germline CDR1 reads SGHRS; CDR2 reads YFSETQ. CDR3 bases: TGCGCCAGCAGCTTGTCCCACCGAGTGCCGAACACCGGGGAGCTGTTTTTT. Its translation is CASSLSHRVPNTGELFF.